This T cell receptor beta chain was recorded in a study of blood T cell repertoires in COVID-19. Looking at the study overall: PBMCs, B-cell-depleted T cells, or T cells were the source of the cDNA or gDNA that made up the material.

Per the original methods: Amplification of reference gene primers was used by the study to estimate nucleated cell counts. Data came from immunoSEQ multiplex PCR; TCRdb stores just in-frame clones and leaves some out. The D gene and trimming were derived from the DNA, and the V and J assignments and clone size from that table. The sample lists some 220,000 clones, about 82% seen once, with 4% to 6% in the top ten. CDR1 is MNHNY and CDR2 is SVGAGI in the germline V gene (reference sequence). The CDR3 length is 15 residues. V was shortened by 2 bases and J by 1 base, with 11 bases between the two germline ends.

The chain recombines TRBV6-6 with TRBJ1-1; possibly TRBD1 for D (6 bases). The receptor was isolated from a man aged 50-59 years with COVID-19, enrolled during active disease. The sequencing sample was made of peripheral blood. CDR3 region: CASSYDRLSNTEAFF. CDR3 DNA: TGTGCCAGCAGTTACGACAGGCTTTCGAACACTGAAGCTTTCTTT.